This T cell receptor (beta chain) came from a study of T cell responses to AZD1222 COVID-19 vaccine. Study details: Second doses that came at about 4 or about 12 weeks were put together. Study results and limitations: Once two AZD1222 doses were given, Spike-specific TCR breadth and depth went up. Donors skewed white British and female; clonal diversity was possibly underestimated.

A single count supports this clone. Its cognate antigen is unknown. Data came from immunoSEQ multiplex PCR; TCRdb stores just in-frame clones and leaves some out. Among roughly 70,000 clones, around 82% were seen once, and the ten largest hold under 6.5%. Germline V gene lookup returns CDR1 SEHNR and CDR2 FQNEAQ (reference sequence). V gave up 1 base and J gave up 3 bases; unmatched junction bases: 6. The CDR3 length is 15 residues. The sequence was obtained from an adult in good health. The V and J genes are TRBV7-9 and TRBJ2-7, with TRBD1 matching over 7 bases. The input for sequencing was peripheral blood, taken on day 0 of AZD1222 vaccination. This CDR3 is CASSLDRGRGYEQYF. CDR3 nucleotides: TGTGCCAGCAGCTTAGATAGGGGGCGAGGCTACGAGCAGTACTTC.